Each of the 15 T cell receptor beta chains below was sequenced from the same sample in a study of T cell responses to AZD1222 COVID-19 vaccine. Repertoires were generated with immunoSEQ multiplex PCR, while TCRdb's copy carries only in-frame clones and drops some. The table lists roughly 150,000 clones, roughly 85% of them singletons. The specimen was peripheral blood, collected on day 0 of AZD1222 vaccination. Every receptor here comes from an adult in good health.

The chain carries TRBV27 and TRBJ2-7, with 10 nucleotides matching TRBD1. This CDR3 region has 15 residues. Trimming removed 3 bases from V and 7 bases from J; junction bases left unmatched: 9. Germline lookup yields CDR1 MNHEY and CDR2 SMNVEV (reference sequence). The CDR3 DNA is TGTGCCAGCAGTTTTTTAGGACAGGGGGACGGAGAGCAGTACTTC. It is translated as CASSFLGQGDGEQYF.

This clone was counted a single time. The chain uses TRBV29-1 and TRBJ2-3; D perhaps matches TRBD1 (6 bases). V was trimmed by 2 bases and J by 5 bases, leaving 8 bases between them. Germline V gene sequence: CDR1 SQVTM, CDR2 ANQGSEA. The CDR3 loop spans 12 amino acids. The CDR3 loop reads CSVETQGDTQYF. CDR3 sequence (DNA): TGCAGCGTTGAAACACAGGGAGATACGCAGTATTTT.

This chain connects TRBV7-9 to TRBJ2-3, with 14 bases that match TRBD2. This CDR3 contains 15 residues. The ends lost 5 bases at V and 6 bases at J; junction bases unmatched: 4. Per germline, CDR1 SEHNR and CDR2 FQNEAQ (reference sequence). The CDR3 reads CASSAGTSGSDTQYF. In DNA, the CDR3 is TGTGCCAGCAGCGCCGGGACTAGCGGGAGCGATACGCAGTATTTT.

The V and J genes are TRBV5-1 and TRBJ1-1, with D possibly matching TRBD1 (6 bases). This CDR3 contains 15 residues. V lost 5 bases to trimming and J lost 4 bases, with 18 bases between them. Germline-derived CDR1 and CDR2 are SGHRS and YFSETQ. CDR3 coding DNA: TGCGCCAGCAGTGAGAGTGGGGGCTGGAGCACTGAAGCTTTCTTT. This sequence encodes CASSESGGWSTEAFF.

This rearrangement joins TRBV5-1 to TRBJ1-1; 10 nucleotides align to TRBD1. CDR3 size: 16 residues. Germline trimming cut 4 bases from V and 4 bases from J; bases unmatched to any gene: 10. Per germline, CDR1 SGHRS and CDR2 YFSETQ. The CDR3 loop is CASSLSTGGDGTEAFF. Written as DNA, the CDR3 is TGCGCCAGCAGCCTTTCGACAGGGGGCGATGGCACTGAAGCTTTCTTT. The full variable domain, completed using reference TRBV5-1 and TRBJ1-1, is KAGVTQTPRYLIKTRGQQVTLSCSPISGHRSVSWYQQTPGQGLQFLFEYFSETQRNKGNFPGRFSGRQFSNSRSEMNVSTLELGDSALYLCASSLSTGGDGTEAFFGQGTRLTVV.

This clone has just a few counts. The gene calls are TRBV1 and TRBJ2-3; the table's D call, TRBD2, was not checked against the DNA. TRBV1 is reported as a pseudogene. CDR3 length: 19 amino acids. In DNA form, the CDR3 reads TGCACCAGCAGCCAAGATCTGTCTAGCGGGGGTACTAGCACAGATACGCAGTATTTT. It yields the protein CTSSQDLSSGGTSTDTQYF.

The rearrangement joins TRBV2 to TRBJ1-1; D is uncertain. V was pared by 7 bases and J by 1 base, with 10 bases between. CDR3 length: 13 residues. Germline CDR1 and CDR2: SNHLY and FYNNEI. The DNA for the CDR3 is TGTGCCAGCAATACGGAGGCGAACACTGAAGCTTTCTTT. It is translated as CASNTEANTEAFF. The whole variable domain, remainder taken from reference TRBV2 and TRBJ1-1, is EPEVTQTPSHQVTQMGQEVILRCVPISNHLYFYWYRQILGQKVEFLVSFYNNEISEKSEIFDDQFSVERPDGSNFTLKIRSTKLEDSAMYFCASNTEANTEAFFGQGTRLTVV.

This clone occurred once. The chain combines TRBV10-3 with TRBJ2-3, with 9 bases fitting TRBD2. This CDR3 comprises 15 residues. Germline V lookup: CDR1 ENHRY, CDR2 SYGVKD. The V segment lost 6 bases and the J segment 2 bases; nucleotides outside the gene matches: 6. The CDR3 coding sequence is TGTGCCATCAGGAAAGGACTAGCGTACACAGATACGCAGTATTTT. Amino acid sequence: CAIRKGLAYTDTQYF.

In regard to this clone: This specimen includes other DNA sequences encoding the same CDR3. The chain carries TRBV12-3 or TRBV12-4 and TRBJ1-5; D remains unclear. V was trimmed by 1 base and J by 6 bases, leaving 4 bases between them. CDR3 length equals 12 residues. DNA of the CDR3: TGTGCCAGCAGTTTAGGAGTTCAGCCCCAGCATTTT. Translating it yields CASSLGVQPQHF.

The CDR3 is CASTGQGTFYQPQHF. The CDR3 nucleotides read TGTGCCAGCACGGGCCAGGGGACTTTCTATCAGCCCCAGCATTTT. This chain joins TRBV6-5 and TRBJ1-5; a weak D match, TRBD1 (6 bases). The ends were cut back, 7 bases at V and 5 bases at J, with 18 bases in the middle. Germline assignment: CDR1 MNHEY and CDR2 SVGAGI. The CDR3 consists of 15 residues.

The rearrangement links TRBV7-9 to TRBJ2-2; TRBD1 might be the D (5 bases). The CDR3 length is 16 residues. V was shortened by 0 bases and J by 1 base, with 9 bases between the two germline ends. Germline V gene sequence: CDR1 SEHNR, CDR2 FQNEAQ (reference sequence). The CDR3 region is CASSLAPGQNTGELFF. The CDR3, as DNA: TGTGCCAGCAGCTTAGCCCCTGGACAGAACACCGGGGAGCTGTTTTTT. The whole variable domain, remainder taken from reference TRBV7-9 and TRBJ2-2, is DTGVSQNPRHKITKRGQNVTFRCDPISEHNRLYWYRQTLGQGPEFLTYFQNEAQLEKSRLLSDRFSAERPKGSFSTLEIQRTEQGDSAMYLCASSLAPGQNTGELFFGEGSRLTVL.

J is TRBJ2-1 and V is TRBV5-6; 11 bases map to TRBD2. With 2 bases clipped from V and 11 bases from J, the junction kept 9 bases outside the gene matches. The CDR3 runs to 15 residues. Germline loops: CDR1 SGHDT, CDR2 YYEEEE. The CDR3 region has the DNA TGTGCCAGCAGCTTTTTGACTAGCGGGACCACGAAGCAGTTCTTC. Amino acid sequence: CASSFLTSGTTKQFF.

This chain links TRBV11-3 with TRBJ2-5; 12 bases agree with TRBD2. Germline CDR1 SGHNT, CDR2 YENEEA. CDR3 length: 16 residues. Trimming took 5 bases from V and 5 from J; bases not matched to a gene: 9. The CDR3 nucleotides are TGTGCCAGCAGCCTGGGGACTAGCGGGTCCGGGGAGACCCAGTACTTC. This codes for CASSLGTSGSGETQYF.

The chain uses TRBV7-8 and TRBJ1-1, with 7 positions matching TRBD1. Germline values: CDR1 SGHVS, CDR2 FQNEAQ. The CDR3 length is 15 residues. V gave up 3 bases and J gave up 5 bases; unmatched junction bases: 9. The CDR3 region is CASSLVDRVLTEAFF. The CDR3, as DNA: TGTGCCAGCAGCTTGGTCGACAGGGTTTTGACTGAAGCTTTCTTT.

The chain employs TRBV7-9 and TRBJ1-2, with no clear D. Germline V CDR1 and CDR2: SEHNR, FQNEAQ (reference sequence). The V gene lost 5 bases and the J gene lost 3 bases, with 13 bases spanning the gap. The CDR3 loop spans 14 amino acids. The chain's CDR3 is CASSPGNYDYGYTF. DNA for the CDR3: TGTGCCAGCAGCCCCGGGAATTATGACTATGGCTACACCTTC.